These 22 T cell receptor beta chains were all obtained from the same sample, sequenced in a study of spatial heterogeneity in lung cancer. TCRdb re-derived calls from the 5' RACE reads in MiXCR, one entry per CDR3 protein. Counted here are around 25,000 distinct CDR3 sequences, 9.5% to 15% occurring once; the ten biggest clones make up less than 30%. Time point denoted: sample taken at primary tumor resection. Whole RNA from tumor, nontumor lung or frozen PBMC was sequenced unsorted. The sequencing used PBMCs, collected at surgery. These receptors all come from a female donor with early-stage non-small cell lung cancer.

This clonotype was recorded many times. The chain links TRBV9 to TRBJ1-2; D not certain. CDR3 length: 14 amino acids. Germline CDR1 and CDR2: SGDLS and YYNGEE. V was shortened by 0 bases and J by 0 bases, with 6 bases between the two germline ends. The CDR3 DNA reads as TGTGCCAGCAGCGTAGACCTAGCTAACTATGGCTACACCTTC. Its protein is CASSVDLANYGYTF.

This clonotype was recorded many times. The chain links TRBV27 to TRBJ2-3; D may be TRBD2 (6 bases). Per germline, CDR1 MNHEY and CDR2 SMNVEV (reference sequence). The length of the CDR3 is 17 residues. With 10 bases removed from V and 1 base from J, the gap between germline ends came to 24 bases. In nucleotides, the CDR3 is TGTGCCACGCCCTTCTTCCCACTAGCCTCCTGCACAGATACGCAGTATTTT. Translation gives CATPFFPLASCTDTQYF.

This clonotype showed up many times. The chain has TRBV12-3 or TRBV12-4 and TRBJ2-2; 14 bases are a match to TRBD2. Trimming at V came to 5 bases and at J to 6 bases, leaving 8 bases not matched to a gene. The CDR3 contains 17 residues. In DNA form, the CDR3 reads TGTGCCAGCAGTGCGACTAGCGGGGGGGCTGGTTCCGGGGAGCTGTTTTTT. It yields the protein CASSATSGGAGSGELFF.

This clonotype was found many times. The chain joins TRBV4-3 to TRBJ2-7; 8 bases match TRBD1. The V and J ends lost 4 bases and 3 bases, in that order; junction bases with no gene match: 8. Germline-derived CDR1 and CDR2 are LGHNA and YSLEER. This CDR3 is built from 15 residues. CDR3 sequence reads: CASSPRGTGDYEQYF. The CDR3 DNA sequence: TGCGCCAGCAGCCCTCGTGGGACAGGAGACTACGAGCAGTACTTC.

This clonotype was detected ten times or more. The genes are TRBV29-1 and TRBJ1-1; D not certain. Germline CDR1 SQVTM, CDR2 ANQGSEA. This CDR3 is 12 amino acids long. Trimming left V 5 bases short and J 1 base short, with 8 bases between. The CDR3 DNA follows: TGCAGCGTTACTGACACGAACACTGAAGCTTTCTTT. Protein sequence: CSVTDTNTEAFF.

The J gene is TRBJ1-5, the V gene TRBV27; D call uncertain. V shed 3 bases and J shed 0 bases, with 3 bases lying between them. The CDR3 length is 13 residues. The germline V gene has CDR1 MNHEY and CDR2 SMNVEV (reference sequence). CDR3 nucleotides: TGTGCCAGCAGTTTTCTTAGCAATCAGCCCCAGCATTTT. Protein sequence: CASSFLSNQPQHF.

This clonotype was detected ten times or more. The chain joins TRBV6-2 or TRBV6-3 to TRBJ2-1; 9 bases align to TRBD2. Germline V lookup: CDR1 MNHEY, CDR2 SVGEGT. Trimming removed 6 bases from V and 4 bases from J; junction bases left unmatched: 4. CDR3 length: 14 amino acids. The CDR3 reads CASRSGRFYNEQFF. The CDR3 nucleotides are TGTGCCAGCAGGAGCGGGAGGTTTTACAATGAGCAGTTCTTC.

This clonotype was seen ten or more times. This chain uses TRBV5-1 with TRBJ2-1; possibly TRBD2 for D (5 bases). This CDR3 is 15 amino acids long. Germline CDR1 reads SGHRS; CDR2 reads YFSETQ. Trimming removed 0 bases from V and 5 bases from J, with 12 bases in between. The CDR3 DNA sequence: TGCGCCAGCAGCTTGGCTAGCTCCTTGGACAATGAGCAGTTCTTC. As protein: CASSLASSLDNEQFF.

This clonotype was found many times. This chain connects TRBV5-1 to TRBJ2-6; D is perhaps TRBD2 (5 bases). The length of the CDR3 is 15 residues. From germline, CDR1 is SGHRS and CDR2 YFSETQ. The ends were cut back, 6 bases at V and 0 bases at J, with 10 bases in the middle. DNA of the CDR3: TGCGCCAGCAACCGGGAAAGCTCTGGGGCCAACGTCCTGACTTTC. Protein: CASNRESSGANVLTF. Full variable domain (rest looked up from reference TRBV5-1 and TRBJ2-6): KAGVTQTPRYLIKTRGQQVTLSCSPISGHRSVSWYQQTPGQGLQFLFEYFSETQRNKGNFPGRFSGRQFSNSRSEMNVSTLELGDSALYLCASNRESSGANVLTFGAGSRLTVL.

This clonotype showed up just a few times. The V gene is TRBV4-2, the J gene TRBJ2-7; 7 bases agree with TRBD1. This CDR3 region has 13 residues. V was pared by 3 bases and J by 5 bases, with 4 bases of the junction left unmatched. Per germline, CDR1 LGHNA and CDR2 YNFKEQ. The chain's CDR3 is CASSHPDRDEQYF. CDR3 coding DNA: TGTGCCAGCAGCCACCCTGACAGGGACGAGCAGTACTTC.

The sample holds many counts of this clonotype. This chain uses TRBV20-1 with TRBJ2-1; 8 nucleotides match TRBD2. CDR1 is DFQATT and CDR2 is SNEGSKA in the germline V gene (reference sequence). V was clipped by 2 bases and J by 3 bases; unmatched bases: 15. This CDR3 comprises 18 residues. CDR3 in amino acids: CSARLLLGLVGIYNEQFF. DNA of the CDR3: TGCAGTGCTAGACTCTTGTTGGGACTAGTGGGGATCTACAATGAGCAGTTCTTC.

The V gene is TRBV7-2, the J gene TRBJ2-3, with D maybe TRBD2 (6 bases). CDR1 SGHTA and CDR2 FQGNSA come from the germline V gene. This CDR3 is built from 18 residues. Trimming took 4 bases from V and 2 from J, leaving 22 bases between them. CDR3 coding DNA: TGTGCCAGCAGCTCGCCCCTTCCTCAGCGGGTATCCACAGATACGCAGTATTTT. Protein: CASSSPLPQRVSTDTQYF.

This clonotype was counted many times. This sequence joins TRBV4-2 and TRBJ2-2, with D unclear. CDR1 is LGHNA, CDR2 YNFKEQ, per germline. V lost 0 bases and J lost 8, with 7 bases in between. The CDR3 sequence is 13 residues long. The CDR3 here is CASSQDWAGELFF. For the CDR3, the DNA is TGTGCCAGCAGCCAAGATTGGGCGGGGGAGCTGTTTTTT.

This clonotype was seen ten or more times. The chain's CDR3 is CASSLGTGGIEKLFF. The CDR3 coding sequence is TGTGCCAGCAGCTTGGGGACAGGGGGAATTGAAAAACTGTTTTTT. The chain is built from TRBV7-2 and TRBJ1-4; 11 bases agree with TRBD1. The CDR3 totals 15 residues. Trimming took 3 bases from V and 7 from J; bases not matched to a gene: 4. Germline lookup yields CDR1 SGHTA and CDR2 FQGNSA. Combining the CDR3 with reference TRBV7-2 and TRBJ1-4 gives the whole variable domain GAGVSQSPSNKVTEKGKDVELRCDPISGHTALYWYRQSLGQGLEFLIYFQGNSAPDKSGLPSDRFSAERTGGSVSTLTIQRTQQEDSAVYLCASSLGTGGIEKLFFGSGTQLSVL.

This clonotype was detected ten times or more. The chain employs TRBV3-1 and TRBJ1-5, with no clear D. Germline V lookup: CDR1 LGHDT, CDR2 YNNKEL (reference sequence). Trimming took off 3 bases at V and 6 bases at J, with 9 bases between the two ends. CDR3 size: 13 residues. The CDR3 here is CASSHPEGQPQHF. The CDR3 coding sequence is TGTGCCAGCAGCCATCCAGAAGGTCAGCCCCAGCATTTT.

This clonotype was seen repeatedly, ten times or more. The V gene is TRBV7-9, the J gene TRBJ2-3; D unclear. The CDR3 covers 14 residues. The V and J ends lost 5 bases and 0 bases respectively, with 9 bases between them. Germline lookup yields CDR1 SEHNR and CDR2 FQNEAQ (reference sequence). CDR3 loop: CASSPNYSTDTQYF. CDR3 in DNA: TGTGCCAGCAGCCCCAACTACAGCACAGATACGCAGTATTTT. The full variable domain, in which reference TRBV7-9 and TRBJ2-3 provide the parts outside the CDR3, is DTGVSQNPRHKITKRGQNVTFRCDPISEHNRLYWYRQTLGQGPEFLTYFQNEAQLEKSRLLSDRFSAERPKGSFSTLEIQRTEQGDSAMYLCASSPNYSTDTQYFGPGTRLTVL.

This clonotype was counted many times. The gene calls are TRBV4-3 and TRBJ1-6; D not certain. Deletions cut 5 bases from V and 6 bases from J, with 11 bases between. The CDR3 has 14 residues. Germline CDR1 and CDR2: LGHNA and YSLEER. CDR3: CASSVQTGNSPLHF. CDR3 DNA: TGCGCCAGCAGCGTTCAAACCGGTAATTCACCCCTCCACTTT.

This clonotype was seen many times. The CDR3 DNA sequence: TGTGCCAGCAGCCTTAACAGCTATGGGTCCACAGATACGCAGTATTTT. Protein sequence: CASSLNSYGSTDTQYF. The chain couples TRBV7-3 to TRBJ2-3; D uncertain. Germline CDR1 reads SGHTA; CDR2 reads FQGTGA. Trimming took 5 bases from V and 2 from J, leaving 17 bases between them. This CDR3 comprises 16 residues.

This clonotype has a count of ten or more. This chain uses TRBV5-5 with TRBJ1-4; D may be TRBD1 (5 bases). V was pared by 3 bases and J by 6 bases, with 15 bases between. Germline V gives CDR1 SGHKS, CDR2 YYEKEE (reference sequence). The CDR3 totals 15 residues. The CDR3 loop is CASSSNSGTDEKLFF. The CDR3 coding sequence is TGTGCCAGCAGCTCGAATTCAGGGACTGATGAAAAACTGTTTTTT.

The chain recombines TRBV4-3 with TRBJ1-2; maybe TRBD1 (6 bases). The CDR3 is 15 residues long. Germline CDR1 is LGHNA and CDR2 is YSLEER. V shed 0 bases and J shed 5 bases, with 13 bases lying between them. CDR3 sequence (DNA): TGCGCCAGCAGCCAAGAGCGGGGGGGCGGGTATGGCTACACCTTC. This sequence encodes CASSQERGGGYGYTF.

Only a few counts were recorded for this clonotype. The CDR3 DNA is TGTGCCAGCAGCCTCGCTAGAGCAGATACGCAGTATTTT. Its protein is CASSLARADTQYF. The V gene is TRBV7-4, the J gene TRBJ2-3; no firm D call. Trimming stripped 5 bases from V and 4 bases from J, with 10 bases between. This CDR3 has 13 residues. The germline V gene encodes CDR1 SGHVT and CDR2 SQSDAQ.

By sample fraction, this clonotype is medium-sized. In DNA form, the CDR3 reads TGTGCCAGCAGTTCCCGACAGACAGGGGAGGCTGAAGCTTTCTTT. It yields the protein CASSSRQTGEAEAFF. The chain couples TRBV12-3 or TRBV12-4 to TRBJ1-1; TRBD1 agrees at 8 bases. This CDR3 is built from 15 residues. V lost 4 bases and J lost 6; bases outside the gene matches: 10.